A selection of T cell receptor beta chains follows, all from one sample in a study of T cells in Graves' hyperthyroidism and ophthalmopathy. A single record per CDR3 protein comes from TCRdb applying MiXCR to the multiplex PCR reads. The sample has hundreds of thousands of distinct CDR3 sequences, roughly a sixth seen once. The specimen sequenced was blood. These receptors were collected from a woman in her fifties or sixties with Graves' hyperthyroidism that later progressed to Graves' ophthalmopathy. The CDR3 runs from the conserved cysteine through the conserved F or W. Each record gives: J gene, clone size, D gene, V gene, CDR3 DNA, CDR3 protein. A D gene is named only where the DNA matches it firmly. The size entry is marked missing in some rows and otherwise reads once, few, many or a size class.

j_call: TRBJ2-3
clone_size: many
d_call: TRBD1
v_call: TRBV7-9
cdr3_nt: TGTGCCAGCAGCTTAACGGGACAGGGGACAGATACGCAGTATTTT
cdr3_aa: CASSLTGQGTDTQYF

j_call: TRBJ2-7
clone_size: many
d_call: TRBD2
v_call: TRBV7-3
cdr3_nt: TGTGCCAGCAGCCCCAAGACTAGCCACTCCTACGAGCAGTACTTC
cdr3_aa: CASSPKTSHSYEQYF

j_call: TRBJ2-3
clone_size: many
d_call: TRBD2
v_call: TRBV12-3/TRBV12-4
cdr3_nt: TGTGCCAGCAGTTTTGGTCTAGCGGGGGGGCGAGCAGATACGCAGTATTTT
cdr3_aa: CASSFGLAGGRADTQYF

j_call: TRBJ2-3
clone_size: NA
d_call: TRBD2
v_call: TRBV5-1
cdr3_nt: TGCGCCAGCACCCTAATGTCTAGCGGGGGTACAGATACGCAGTATTTT
cdr3_aa: CASTLMSSGGTDTQYF

j_call: TRBJ2-1
clone_size: NA
d_call: TRBD2
v_call: TRBV29-1
cdr3_nt: TGCAGCGTTGTAGCGGGGGGATCGGTTTCCTACAATGAGCAGTTCTTC
cdr3_aa: CSVVAGGSVSYNEQFF

j_call: TRBJ1-2
clone_size: NA
d_call: NA
v_call: TRBV20-1
cdr3_nt: TGCAGTGCCCGCCCCTTCGGCTATGGCTACACCTTC
cdr3_aa: CSARPFGYGYTF

j_call: TRBJ2-1
clone_size: many
d_call: TRBD2
v_call: TRBV2
cdr3_nt: TGTGCCAGCAGATCCAGTAGCGGGGGGTACAATGAGCAGTTCTTC
cdr3_aa: CASRSSSGGYNEQFF

j_call: TRBJ1-5
clone_size: NA
d_call: NA
v_call: TRBV12-3/TRBV12-4
cdr3_nt: TGTGCCAGCAGTTTAGCGGGCGGCTATCAGCCCCAGCATTTT
cdr3_aa: CASSLAGGYQPQHF

j_call: TRBJ1-1
clone_size: few
d_call: NA
v_call: TRBV27
cdr3_nt: TGTGCCAGCAGTTCTACAGGGTTGGGGGCGGTCACTGAAGCTTTCTTT
cdr3_aa: CASSSTGLGAVTEAFF

j_call: TRBJ1-4
clone_size: many
d_call: TRBD1
v_call: TRBV5-1
cdr3_nt: TGCGCCAGCAGCAGCCGACAGGGGAGTGAAAAACTGTTTTTT
cdr3_aa: CASSSRQGSEKLFF

j_call: TRBJ2-7
clone_size: many
d_call: TRBD1
v_call: TRBV12-3/TRBV12-4
cdr3_nt: TGTGCCAGCAGCCACGGACAGGGAACCTACGAGCAGTACTTC
cdr3_aa: CASSHGQGTYEQYF

j_call: TRBJ2-2
clone_size: NA
d_call: NA
v_call: TRBV6-6
cdr3_nt: TGTGCCAGCAGTTACTCAGTGGCGGGGCCCGGGGAGCTGTTTTTT
cdr3_aa: CASSYSVAGPGELFF

j_call: TRBJ2-3
clone_size: many
d_call: TRBD2
v_call: TRBV5-1
cdr3_nt: TGCGCCAGCAGCTTGTCCCTAAGAAGCGGGGGGAGCACAGATACGCAGTATTTT
cdr3_aa: CASSLSLRSGGSTDTQYF

j_call: TRBJ1-4
clone_size: many
d_call: NA
v_call: TRBV11-2
cdr3_nt: TGTGCCAGCAGCTTAGCTTATATCCCTAATGAAAAACTGTTTTTT
cdr3_aa: CASSLAYIPNEKLFF

j_call: TRBJ1-1
clone_size: many
d_call: TRBD1
v_call: TRBV11-1
cdr3_nt: TGTGCCAGCAGACCCACAGGGGTGACGTCTGAAGCTTTCTTT
cdr3_aa: CASRPTGVTSEAFF

j_call: TRBJ2-3
clone_size: few
d_call: TRBD1
v_call: TRBV7-3
cdr3_nt: TGTGCCAGCAGCGAGTACACAGGGGGCCGTAGCACAGATACGCAGTATTTT
cdr3_aa: CASSEYTGGRSTDTQYF